This TCR beta chain was sequenced for a study of shared clonotypes between healthy human individuals. Points from the study as a whole: Limitation of the genetic and exposure-history diversity represented came from the few donors.

With regard to this clone: Its antigen is unidentified.

Researchers partitioned CD4+ cells into CD45RA+ naive and CD45RA-negative memory subsets. V was trimmed by 4 bases and J by 3 bases, leaving 13 bases between them. Germline assignment: CDR1 MDHEN and CDR2 SYDVKM. The CDR3 has 15 residues. Measured with immunoSEQ multiplex PCR; TCRdb has only the in-frame clones, and not every one. The sample comprises about 2.4 million clones, 93% of which are singletons, and approximately 0.35% rests with the top ten. The chain combines TRBV28 with TRBJ2-1; perhaps TRBD1 as D (6 bases). The sequenced material came from naive CD4+ T cells from PBMCs. Subset reported: CD45RA+ positively selected. This TCR was recovered from a man younger than 35 in good health. Some clones in this sample may be carry-over from other donors' samples. This CDR3 reads CASSSRQVGYNEQFF. The CDR3 DNA sequence: TGTGCCAGCAGTTCCAGACAGGTGGGCTACAATGAGCAGTTCTTC.